This is a list of T cell receptor beta chains from one sample in a study of identical twins. TCRdb re-analysed the 5' RACE reads in MiXCR, keeping a single row per CDR3 protein. The sample has hundreds of thousands of distinct CDR3 sequences; 8.6% are singletons. The same sample was also used in a study of yellow fever vaccine responses in identical twins.

The sequencing sample was made of PBMCs. The receptors were gathered from a woman aged 18 to 35 in good health. The CDR3 runs from the conserved cysteine through the conserved F or W. D genes are given only for firm matches. Clone size is stated in some rows and not others, as once, few, many or a class when expanded.

-	15	TRBV12-3/TRBV12-4	-	TRBJ2-1	CASSPAGGHYNEQFF	TGTGCCAGCAGTCCCGCCGGGGGGCATTACAATGAGCAGTTCTTC
few	17	TRBV15	TRBD2	TRBJ2-2	CATSRDRTSGIAGELFF	TGTGCCACCAGCAGAGACCGGACTAGCGGGATTGCCGGGGAGCTGTTTTTT
few	17	TRBV7-2	-	TRBJ2-3	CASSLVSGWVSTDTQYF	TGTGCCAGCAGCTTAGTATCGGGCTGGGTCAGCACAGATACGCAGTATTTT
many	16	TRBV24-1	TRBD2	TRBJ2-1	CATSDFGTSNYNEQFF	TGTGCCACCAGTGATTTCGGGACTAGCAATTACAATGAGCAGTTCTTC
-	15	TRBV27	-	TRBJ1-5	CASSLYAGSNQPQHF	TGTGCCAGCAGTTTATACGCTGGGAGCAATCAGCCCCAGCATTTT
-	16	TRBV4-3	TRBD1	TRBJ2-3	CASSQAGQGLGDTQYF	TGCGCCAGCAGCCAAGCCGGACAGGGGCTAGGAGATACGCAGTATTTT
-	14	TRBV5-4	TRBD2	TRBJ2-1	CASSSGGGGNEQFF	TGTGCCAGCAGCTCGGGGGGTGGGGGCAATGAGCAGTTCTTC
many	17	TRBV20-1	-	TRBJ2-6	CSARGAAGSSGANVLTF	TGCAGTGCTAGGGGAGCAGCAGGGTCCTCTGGGGCCAACGTCCTGACTTTC
many	15	TRBV28	-	TRBJ1-5	CASSLYEDGNQPQHF	TGTGCCAGCAGTTTATATGAGGACGGCAATCAGCCCCAGCATTTT
-	12	TRBV20-1	-	TRBJ1-2	CSATGFNYGYTF	TGCAGTGCCACAGGGTTTAACTATGGCTACACCTTC
many	17	TRBV12-3/TRBV12-4	-	TRBJ2-2	CASSLALWTVNTGELFF	TGTGCCAGCAGTTTAGCGTTATGGACGGTGAACACCGGGGAGCTGTTTTTT
-	16	TRBV29-1	TRBD2	TRBJ2-7	CSARLAGASGSYEQYF	TGCAGCGCACGACTAGCGGGGGCCTCGGGCTCCTACGAGCAGTACTTC
few	13	TRBV7-2	-	TRBJ2-3	CASSSRPRDTQYF	TGTGCCAGCAGCTCCCGGCCCCGAGATACGCAGTATTTT
few	14	TRBV20-1	-	TRBJ2-5	CSARAFSEQETQYF	TGCAGTGCTAGAGCTTTCAGCGAGCAAGAGACCCAGTACTTC
few	18	TRBV6-2/TRBV6-3	TRBD2	TRBJ2-7	CASMRGFLPSGLLGEQYF	TGTGCCAGCATGAGGGGCTTTCTTCCTAGCGGGCTCCTCGGGGAGCAGTACTTC
few	15	TRBV27	-	TRBJ2-2	CASQGGLAYTGELFF	TGTGCCAGCCAAGGAGGACTTGCTTACACCGGGGAGCTGTTTTTT
-	15	TRBV6-5	TRBD2	TRBJ2-1	CASSYSPGTTIEQFF	TGTGCCAGCAGTTACTCCCCCGGGACTACCATTGAGCAGTTCTTC
-	14	TRBV7-9	TRBD1	TRBJ2-7	CASREQGAGYEQYF	TGTGCCAGCAGAGAACAGGGGGCGGGGTACGAGCAGTACTTC
-	19	TRBV10-2	TRBD2	TRBJ2-3	CASSDPDPRLAGGTDTQYF	TGCGCCAGCAGTGACCCAGACCCTCGACTAGCGGGGGGGACAGATACGCAGTATTTT
-	15	TRBV19	-	TRBJ2-1	CASLDRFSSYNEQFF	TGTGCCAGTCTTGACAGGTTTAGCTCCTACAATGAGCAGTTCTTC
-	18	TRBV4-1	TRBD2	TRBJ2-1	CASSQVFGGGTSYNEQFF	TGCGCCAGCAGCCAAGTCTTTGGCGGGGGGACATCCTACAATGAGCAGTTCTTC
-	13	TRBV30	-	TRBJ1-1	CAWSVAAGTEAFF	TGTGCCTGGAGTGTGGCAGCCGGCACTGAAGCTTTCTTT
few	14	TRBV7-2	TRBD2	TRBJ2-7	CASRRAGGVKEQYF	TGTGCCAGCAGAAGAGCGGGGGGCGTCAAAGAGCAGTACTTC
-	15	TRBV20-1	TRBD1	TRBJ2-1	CSARAGTGVYNEQFF	TGCAGTGCTCGCGCCGGGACAGGGGTCTACAATGAGCAGTTCTTC
few	15	TRBV7-6	-	TRBJ1-6	CASSLGAGEDSPLHF	TGTGCCAGCAGCCTGGGGGCAGGGGAGGACTCACCCCTCCACTTT
-	15	TRBV4-3	-	TRBJ1-4	CASSQDDIGGEKLFF	TGCGCCAGCAGCCAAGATGACATCGGTGGTGAAAAACTGTTTTTT
few	14	TRBV20-1	-	TRBJ1-2	CSARDQRPAYGYTF	TGCAGTGCTAGAGATCAGCGGCCTGCCTATGGCTACACCTTC
few	16	TRBV7-2	TRBD2	TRBJ2-1	CASSRSTSGRGNEQFF	TGTGCCAGCAGCCGCTCGACCAGCGGGAGAGGCAATGAGCAGTTCTTC
few	14	TRBV3-1	-	TRBJ2-2	CASSQELGAGELFF	TGTGCCAGCAGCCAAGAACTGGGCGCCGGGGAGCTGTTTTTT
few	14	TRBV3-1	TRBD2	TRBJ2-7	CASSRGGGGYEQYF	TGTGCCAGCAGCCGCGGCGGCGGGGGCTACGAGCAGTACTTC
-	15	TRBV3-1	TRBD2	TRBJ2-1	CASSPRDYQLNEQFF	TGTGCCAGCAGCCCCCGGGACTACCAACTTAACGAGCAGTTCTTC
once	15	TRBV7-3	TRBD1	TRBJ1-4	CASSLRDRALRKLFF	TGTGCCAGCAGCTTAAGGGACAGGGCCCTCCGAAAACTGTTTTTT
-	14	TRBV5-4	-	TRBJ2-7	CASSARVEPYEQYF	TGTGCCAGCAGCGCCCGGGTCGAGCCCTACGAGCAGTACTTC
many	16	TRBV5-1	TRBD1	TRBJ2-1	CASSSLDRGGGDEQFF	TGCGCCAGCAGCTCTCTCGACAGGGGAGGTGGCGATGAGCAGTTCTTC
-	14	TRBV12-3/TRBV12-4	TRBD2	TRBJ2-7	CATRLSSGSHEQYF	TGTGCCACCCGGTTGTCTAGCGGGTCCCACGAGCAGTACTTC
-	14	TRBV20-1	TRBD2	TRBJ2-3	CSETGGVSTDTQYF	TGCAGTGAGACCGGGGGGGTTAGCACAGATACGCAGTATTTT
few	15	TRBV20-1	TRBD2	TRBJ2-1	CSALDLSGRAPEQFF	TGCAGTGCCCTCGACCTTAGCGGGAGGGCCCCTGAGCAGTTCTTC
-	16	TRBV3-1	TRBD2	TRBJ2-1	CASSKGLAGETNEQFF	TGTGCCAGCAGCAAAGGACTAGCGGGGGAGACAAATGAGCAGTTCTTC
many	14	TRBV5-1	TRBD1	TRBJ2-2	CASSLGQGTGELFF	TGCGCCAGCAGCCTCGGACAGGGGACCGGGGAGCTGTTTTTT
few	16	TRBV11-2	-	TRBJ2-3	CASSPLGGLVTDTQYF	TGTGCCAGCAGCCCGTTGGGGGGGCTGGTCACAGATACGCAGTATTTT
-	16	TRBV28	TRBD2	TRBJ2-1	CASSSRGGGLNNEQFF	TGTGCCAGCAGTTCGAGGGGCGGGGGGTTAAACAATGAGCAGTTCTTC
few	13	TRBV7-2	-	TRBJ2-3	CASSSVGADTQYF	TGTGCCAGCAGCTCCGTAGGGGCAGATACGCAGTATTTT
many	16	TRBV5-1	TRBD1	TRBJ2-5	CASSLFTGQNQETQYF	TGCGCCAGCAGCTTGTTCACGGGACAGAACCAAGAGACCCAGTACTTC
many	14	TRBV12-3/TRBV12-4	-	TRBJ1-5	CASSFYSLGQPQHF	TGTGCCAGCAGTTTTTATAGCCTTGGTCAGCCCCAGCATTTT
few	12	TRBV12-3/TRBV12-4	TRBD2	TRBJ2-5	CASRGGVETQYF	TGTGCCAGCAGGGGAGGGGTCGAGACCCAGTACTTC
few	16	TRBV21-1	-	TRBJ2-7	CASSKLGTSGGYEQYF	TGTGCCAGCAGCAAACTCGGGACTAGCGGAGGCTACGAGCAGTACTTC
-	15	TRBV20-1	-	TRBJ2-3	CSAKDRLGTPDTQYF	TGCAGTGCAAAAGACAGGCTGGGGACGCCAGATACGCAGTATTTT
many	13	TRBV12-3/TRBV12-4	-	TRBJ2-5	CASRGTTQETQYF	TGTGCCAGCAGGGGGACAACCCAAGAGACCCAGTACTTC
few	15	TRBV25-1	-	TRBJ1-4	CASRAAGTGNGKLFF	TGTGCCAGCAGAGCCGCCGGGACGGGGAATGGAAAACTGTTTTTT
-	15	TRBV6-2/TRBV6-3	TRBD1	TRBJ1-5	CASKKDRGGNQPQHF	TGTGCCAGCAAAAAGGACAGGGGAGGCAATCAGCCCCAGCATTTT
many	16	TRBV12-3/TRBV12-4	TRBD1	TRBJ2-3	CASSLKDRPSTDTQYF	TGTGCCAGCAGTCTAAAGGACAGGCCTAGCACAGATACGCAGTATTTT
few	13	TRBV6-5	TRBD2	TRBJ2-7	CASSYSAGAEQYF	TGTGCCAGCAGTTACTCAGCGGGAGCCGAGCAGTACTTC